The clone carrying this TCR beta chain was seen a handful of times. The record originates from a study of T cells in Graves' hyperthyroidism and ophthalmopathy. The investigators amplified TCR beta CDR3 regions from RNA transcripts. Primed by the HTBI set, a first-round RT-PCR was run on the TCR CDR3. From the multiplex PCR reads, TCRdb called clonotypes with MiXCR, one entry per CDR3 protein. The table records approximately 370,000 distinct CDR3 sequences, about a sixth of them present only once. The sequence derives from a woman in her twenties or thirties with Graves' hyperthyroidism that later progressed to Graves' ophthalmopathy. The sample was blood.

The CDR3 DNA reads as TGTGCCAGCAGCCAATCGAGGAGTTCACCCCTCCACTTT. This encodes CASSQSRSSPLHF. The chain joins TRBV3-1 to TRBJ1-6; D remains unclear. The CDR3 loop spans 13 amino acids. The V end was cut by 2 bases, the J end by 9 bases, with 8 bases between. CDR1 and CDR2 (germline): LGHDT, YNNKEL (reference sequence).